The rows below give T cell receptor beta chains drawn from one sample of a study of T cell responses to AZD1222 COVID-19 vaccine. Produced via immunoSEQ multiplex PCR; TCRdb's table is partial and in-frame only. The sample has about 110,000 clones, around nine tenths seen once. Source: peripheral blood, taken 28 days after the second AZD1222 dose. These TCRs come from an adult who received the AZD1222 COVID-19 vaccine. Each CDR3 is given with its conserved first and last residue. The D gene is left open where the match is weak. Part of the rows lack a size; the others show once, few, many or a class for expanded clones.

j_gene: TRBJ1-2
v_gene: TRBV19
d_gene: NA
abundance: NA
CDR3nt: TGTGCCAGTACACGGACAGAGCATAACTATGGCTACACCTTC
CDR3aa: CASTRTEHNYGYTF

j_gene: TRBJ1-1
v_gene: TRBV19
d_gene: NA
abundance: NA
CDR3nt: TGTGCCAGTAGTGTTCAGGGGAAGGCTGAAGCTTTCTTT
CDR3aa: CASSVQGKAEAFF

j_gene: TRBJ2-7
v_gene: TRBV7-8
d_gene: NA
abundance: once
CDR3nt: TGTGCCAGCAGCCGAATTCCGGGAACCGACTACGAGCAGTACTTC
CDR3aa: CASSRIPGTDYEQYF

j_gene: TRBJ2-5
v_gene: TRBV7-9
d_gene: TRBD1
abundance: NA
CDR3nt: TGTGCCAGCAGCCCGGGGACAGCGTACCAAGAGACCCAGTACTTC
CDR3aa: CASSPGTAYQETQYF

j_gene: TRBJ1-2
v_gene: TRBV6-1
d_gene: TRBD1
abundance: NA
CDR3nt: TGTGCCAGCAGTGAAGCGCTTCGGGAGGGGGCTTGGAATGGCTACACCTTC
CDR3aa: CASSEALREGAWNGYTF

j_gene: TRBJ1-3
v_gene: TRBV28
d_gene: NA
abundance: few
CDR3nt: TGTGCCAGCAACTCTCCAGGTACAACGAACACCATATATTTT
CDR3aa: CASNSPGTTNTIYF

j_gene: TRBJ2-2
v_gene: TRBV4-1
d_gene: NA
abundance: NA
CDR3nt: TGCGCCAGCAGCCAAGGTGAAACCTTCCGATACGGGGAGCTGTTTTTT
CDR3aa: CASSQGETFRYGELFF

j_gene: TRBJ2-7
v_gene: TRBV2
d_gene: TRBD2
abundance: NA
CDR3nt: TGTGCCAGCAGTGATGGGGGGGTCGAGCAGTACTTC
CDR3aa: CASSDGGVEQYF

j_gene: TRBJ2-5
v_gene: TRBV5-4
d_gene: NA
abundance: NA
CDR3nt: TGTGCCAGCAGCTACGAGGGGGAGACCCAGTACTTC
CDR3aa: CASSYEGETQYF

j_gene: TRBJ2-1
v_gene: TRBV3-1/TRBV3-2
d_gene: TRBD1
abundance: once
CDR3nt: TGTGCCAGCAGCCAAGGCGACAGGGGTCGAGTCTTC
CDR3aa: CASSQGDRGRVF